The 10 T cell receptor beta chains below were found in one sample sequenced in a study of blood T cells in healthy people across ages. The second PCR ran about 6 to 12 cycles with a sample-barcoded 5' primer and J-beta primers. From the 5' RACE reads, TCRdb called clonotypes with MiXCR, one entry per CDR3 protein. The data show 800,000 or so distinct CDR3 sequences, less than 80% seen once. The sample was blood. The receptors shown here come from a man in his thirties or forties in good health.

The V gene is TRBV7-2, the J gene TRBJ2-5; no clear D gene. This CDR3 is 12 amino acids long. The V gene lost 10 bases and the J gene lost 5 bases, with 14 bases spanning the gap. Per germline, CDR1 SGHTA and CDR2 FQGNSA. The CDR3 nucleotides are TGTGCCACCGCCAGTGTCCGGGAGACCCAGTACTTC. This encodes CATASVRETQYF.

This clonotype came up a few times. The CDR3 loop reads CASSFHKGLQETQYF. CDR3 in DNA: TGTGCCAGCAGTTTTCATAAGGGTCTGCAAGAGACCCAGTACTTC. The rearrangement joins TRBV28 to TRBJ2-5, with unresolved D. Deletions cut 3 bases from V and 2 bases from J, with 13 bases between. Germline V gene lookup returns CDR1 MDHEN and CDR2 SYDVKM. CDR3 length: 15 amino acids.

This sequence joins TRBV2 and TRBJ2-1, with 10 bases lining up with TRBD2. The germline gives CDR1 SNHLY, CDR2 FYNNEI. The CDR3 contains 13 residues. With V trimmed by 7 bases and J by 8 bases, 5 bases remained unmatched. The CDR3 loop is CASTSGGADEQFF. DNA of the CDR3: TGTGCCAGCACGAGCGGGGGGGCGGATGAGCAGTTCTTC.

J is TRBJ1-4 and V is TRBV7-9; D is undetermined. The V and J ends lost 5 bases and 11 bases respectively, with 9 bases between them. Looked up from germline, CDR1 is SEHNR and CDR2 is FQNEAQ (reference sequence). CDR3 length: 11 residues. This chain's CDR3 is CASSPGPKLFF. The CDR3 nucleotides are TGTGCCAGCAGCCCAGGTCCCAAACTGTTTTTT.

At least ten counts were recorded for this clonotype. The chain recombines TRBV7-2 with TRBJ2-3; the D is unclear. The germline gives CDR1 SGHTA, CDR2 FQGNSA. This CDR3 has 15 amino acids. V was shortened by 4 bases and J by 6 bases, with 17 bases between the two germline ends. Here the CDR3 reads CASSSRTDLGDTQYF. In DNA, the CDR3 is TGTGCCAGCAGCTCCCGGACGGACCTGGGGGATACGCAGTATTTT.

This clonotype showed up many times. The genes are TRBV7-2 and TRBJ2-7; D gene uncertain. Trimming took 2 bases from V and 5 from J, leaving 13 bases between them. The germline CDR1 and CDR2 sequences are SGHTA and FQGNSA. The CDR3 consists of 14 residues. CDR3 nucleotide sequence: TGTGCCAGCAGCTTAAAAAGGAGAGGCGACGAGCAGTACTTC. Translated, it gives CASSLKRRGDEQYF.

This clonotype has more than one count but fewer than ten. The chain couples TRBV20-1 to TRBJ2-5; 8 bases are shared with TRBD2. J was trimmed by 5 bases and V by 3 bases; bases with no gene match: 14. The CDR3 has 16 residues. The germline V gene encodes CDR1 DFQATT and CDR2 SNEGSKA (reference sequence). CDR3 nucleotides: TGCAGTGCTAGCGGTCGGTTAGCGGGGACTTCGGAGACCCAGTACTTC. This codes for CSASGRLAGTSETQYF.

Worth noting for this clonotype: Since the CDR3 does not end with the conserved phenylalanine or tryptophan, this likely comes from a read error. The V call is TRBV7-2, the J call TRBJ2-5; TRBD1 matches 9 bases. V was pared by 5 bases and J by 5 bases, with 9 bases of the junction left unmatched. Germline V gene sequence: CDR1 SGHTA, CDR2 FQGNSA. This CDR3 has 15 amino acids. CDR3 in amino acids: CASSGRQGVVETQYY. The CDR3, as DNA: TGTGCCAGCAGCGGGAGACAGGGGGTCGTTGAGACCCAGTACTAC.

Only a few counts were recorded for this clonotype. The chain uses TRBV29-1 and TRBJ2-5; TRBD2 might be the D (7 bases). The J call may be wrong; the DNA end is better matched by TRBJ2-7. Germline-derived CDR1 and CDR2 are SQVTM and ANQGSEA. CDR3 length equals 12 residues. The CDR3 DNA reads as TGCAGCGGCGGGGGCAGGTACCACGAGCAGTACTTC. This translates into CSGGGRYHEQYF.

V is TRBV29-1 and J is TRBJ2-4; TRBD1 agrees at 7 bases. The DNA end is more similar to TRBJ2-7, so the J call may be wrong. CDR3 length: 12 residues. Germline values: CDR1 SQVTM, CDR2 ANQGSEA. The CDR3 DNA sequence: TGCAGCGTTGAAGAACAGGGGTACGAGCAGTACTTC. Encoded protein: CSVEEQGYEQYF.